Listed below are T cell receptor beta chains from one sample, sequenced in a study of T cells in Graves' hyperthyroidism and ophthalmopathy. TCRdb reprocessed the multiplex PCR reads with MiXCR, giving one entry per CDR3 protein. Among about 600,000 distinct CDR3 sequences listed, about 14% were seen once. Sequencing was carried out using blood. These receptors were collected from a woman in her fifties or sixties with Graves' ophthalmopathy. Each CDR3 is given with its conserved first and last residue. D genes are given only for firm matches. Size values are once, few and many counts, or a class for expanded clones, and some rows have none.

v_gene,abundance,d_gene,j_gene,len,CDR3nt,CDR3aa
TRBV10-3,-,TRBD1,TRBJ2-7,12,TGTGCCATCAGTTTAGGACAGGACGAGCAGTACTTC,CAISLGQDEQYF
TRBV7-2,many,TRBD2,TRBJ2-1,17,TGTGCCAGCAGCTTAGCGGCTAGCGGGAGCGATTACAATGAGCAGTTCTTC,CASSLAASGSDYNEQFF
TRBV28,many,TRBD1,TRBJ2-3,16,TGTGCCAGCAGTTTCGACAGGGGGCGCGTCGCAGATACGCAGTATTTT,CASSFDRGRVADTQYF
TRBV2,-,-,TRBJ2-2,15,TGTGCCAGCCAGGGGGAGGCAGAAAACACCGGGGAGCTGTTTTTT,CASQGEAENTGELFF
TRBV12-3/TRBV12-4,many,TRBD2,TRBJ2-5,19,TGTGCCAGCAGTTTAGTGCTAGCGGGGAGGGGGGGTGGCCAAGAGACCCAGTACTTC,CASSLVLAGRGGGQETQYF
TRBV12-3/TRBV12-4,many,TRBD2,TRBJ2-1,18,TGTGCCAGCAGTTTCGGGACTAGCGTCGAAAGCTCCTACAATGAGCAGTTCTTC,CASSFGTSVESSYNEQFF
TRBV28,many,TRBD1,TRBJ2-4,18,TGTGCCAGCAGAAAAACCCCGGGACAGTTATTTTCCAAAAACATTCAGTACTTC,CASRKTPGQLFSKNIQYF
TRBV27,many,TRBD2,TRBJ2-7,17,TGTGCCAGCAGTTCCTTAGGGACTAGCGGGAGCATTTACGAGCAGTACTTC,CASSSLGTSGSIYEQYF
TRBV5-1,-,TRBD2,TRBJ2-3,18,TGCGCCAGCAGCTTGGCCCCTAGCGGGAGAATCGGTACAGATACGCAGTATTTT,CASSLAPSGRIGTDTQYF
TRBV7-6,-,-,TRBJ2-1,19,TGTGCCAGCAGCTTATCATCCGGACAGTTGCCGGCGGGACCCTACGAGCAGTTCTTC,CASSLSSGQLPAGPYEQFF
TRBV20-1,few,-,TRBJ2-5,15,TGCAGTGCTAGAGATCAAGGGGGTCGGGTGGAGACCCAGTACTTC,CSARDQGGRVETQYF
TRBV6-1,many,-,TRBJ2-7,13,TGTGCCACCCGGAGGGACGGACCCTACGAGCAGTACTTC,CATRRDGPYEQYF
TRBV19,-,TRBD1,TRBJ2-1,14,TGTGCCAGTACCCAGTACCAGGGGGCGGTTGAGCAGTTCTTC,CASTQYQGAVEQFF
TRBV12-3/TRBV12-4,many,-,TRBJ1-6,15,TGTGCCAGCAGTTTATTTGGACTGGGAAATTCACCCCTCCACTTT,CASSLFGLGNSPLHF
TRBV9,many,-,TRBJ1-1,15,TGTGCCAGCAGCGCGAAGGGGGAGAGAGGTCCTGAAGCTTTCTTT,CASSAKGERGPEAFF
TRBV4-1,few,TRBD1,TRBJ2-7,16,TGCGCCAGCAGCCGCAAAGGGACAGCACCCTCCTACGAGCAGTACTTC,CASSRKGTAPSYEQYF
TRBV28,-,TRBD1,TRBJ1-1,15,TGTGCCAGCAGTCGGACAGGGTATGCGCACACTGAAGCTTTCTTT,CASSRTGYAHTEAFF
TRBV28,many,TRBD2,TRBJ2-1,22,TGTGCCAGCAGTCACCCATTTAGGGGGCGAGGTAGCGGGAGTCCCCTGAGGAATGAGCAGTTCTTC,CASSHPFRGRGSGSPLRNEQFF
TRBV2,many,TRBD2,TRBJ2-1,15,TGTGCCAGCAGTGAACTAGCGGGATCCTACAATGAGCAGTTCTTC,CASSELAGSYNEQFF
TRBV9,-,-,TRBJ2-2,19,TGTGCCAGCAGCCCGCCGACAGCCGGAGATGCGGAATACACCGGGGAGCTGTTTTTT,CASSPPTAGDAEYTGELFF
TRBV20-1,few,TRBD2,TRBJ2-2,15,TGCAGTGCTAGAGATAGCGGGAGACGGACCGGGGAGCTGTTTTTT,CSARDSGRRTGELFF
TRBV30,many,TRBD2,TRBJ2-5,14,TGTGCCTGGAATCTGATAGCGGGACAAGAGACCCAGTACTTC,CAWNLIAGQETQYF
TRBV18,many,TRBD2,TRBJ2-5,18,TGTGCCAGCTCACCACCCCGACTAGCGGGAGGGATCCAAGAGACCCAGTACTTC,CASSPPRLAGGIQETQYF
TRBV6-1,few,-,TRBJ1-1,14,TGTGCCAGCAGGGCCGGGACATCGAACACTGAAGCTTTCTTT,CASRAGTSNTEAFF
TRBV24-1,few,-,TRBJ2-3,14,TGTGCCACCAGTGATTCTTCTAGCACAGATACGCAGTATTTT,CATSDSSSTDTQYF
TRBV19,few,TRBD1,TRBJ1-5,16,TGTGCCAGTAGTAAACTCAGGACAGGGGGCAATCAGCCCCAGCATTTT,CASSKLRTGGNQPQHF
TRBV20-1,many,-,TRBJ1-6,15,TGCAGTGCTAGGAGAGACAGCGCGCTTATCTCACCCCTCCACTTT,CSARRDSALISPLHF
TRBV4-3,-,-,TRBJ1-3,17,TGCGCCAGCAGCCAAAGCCCGTTGGCAGGGGTCGGAAACACCATATATTTT,CASSQSPLAGVGNTIYF
TRBV20-1,many,-,TRBJ1-2,11,TGCAGTGCAATACCAGGGAGAGGCTACACCTTC,CSAIPGRGYTF
TRBV20-1,many,TRBD1,TRBJ2-7,14,TGCAGTGCTATATCCGGGACAGGGGTTACTGAGCAGTACTTC,CSAISGTGVTEQYF
TRBV29-1,-,-,TRBJ2-1,14,TGCAGCGTCGAAATGGACGGGGAGGATGATAAGCAGTTCTTC,CSVEMDGEDDKQFF
TRBV29-1,-,TRBD2,TRBJ2-1,16,TGCAGCGTTGATCTTTTGAGCGGGAGCTTTTACAATGAGCAGTTCTTC,CSVDLLSGSFYNEQFF
TRBV18,few,-,TRBJ2-5,18,TGTGCCAGCTCACCACTCGCCAGGACAAACATGGCACAAGAGACCCAGTACTTC,CASSPLARTNMAQETQYF
TRBV6-2/TRBV6-3,many,TRBD1,TRBJ2-7,15,TGTGCCAGCAGACATGACAGGGGGCCCTCCTACGAGCAGTACTTC,CASRHDRGPSYEQYF
TRBV7-8,many,TRBD2,TRBJ2-1,17,TGTGCCAGCAGCTTAGTACGGCGGGAGGGTTACTACAATGAGCAGTTCTTC,CASSLVRREGYYNEQFF
TRBV20-1,-,-,TRBJ1-5,14,TGCAGTGCTAGAGATCCTAGGGGGGATCAGCCCCAGCATTTT,CSARDPRGDQPQHF
TRBV12-3/TRBV12-4,many,TRBD1,TRBJ2-7,16,TGTGCCAGCAGTCCAGCAGCAGGGGGCTTTCCATACGAGCAGTACTTC,CASSPAAGGFPYEQYF
TRBV20-1,-,-,TRBJ1-5,15,TGCAGTGCTCACGACCCCCAGGGGAGGAGTCAGCCCCAGCATTTT,CSAHDPQGRSQPQHF
TRBV6-5,many,TRBD1,TRBJ2-7,19,TGTGCCAGCAGTTACTCGGTGTTCCCCGGGACAGGGGGTTCCTACGAGCAGTACTTC,CASSYSVFPGTGGSYEQYF
TRBV28,many,-,TRBJ2-3,15,TGTGCCAGCAGATCCTCCAGGGGAATGGGAGATACGCAGTATTTT,CASRSSRGMGDTQYF
TRBV2,-,-,TRBJ2-7,12,TGTGCCAGCAGAGGGGCCTCCTACGAGCAGTACTTC,CASRGASYEQYF
TRBV27,once,-,TRBJ1-2,14,TGTGCCAGCAGTGATGTGAAAGCTAACTATGGCTACACCTTC,CASSDVKANYGYTF
TRBV20-1,few,TRBD2,TRBJ2-3,15,TGCAGTGCTAAGAATCTAGCGGGAGGCACAGATACGCAGTATTTT,CSAKNLAGGTDTQYF
TRBV5-1,-,-,TRBJ1-1,14,TGCGCCAGCAGCTTGGTTACAGAGAACACTGAAGCTTTCTTT,CASSLVTENTEAFF
TRBV7-9,-,TRBD1,TRBJ2-1,13,TGTGCCAGCAGGGATACAGGGGGCAATGAGCAGTTCTTC,CASRDTGGNEQFF
TRBV27,few,-,TRBJ2-7,13,TGTGCCAGCAGTTTGGATAACGCCTACGAGCAGTACTTC,CASSLDNAYEQYF
TRBV6-2/TRBV6-3,few,-,TRBJ2-5,14,TGTGCCAGCAGCCAGGCCTTGCCTCCGGAGACCCAGTACTTC,CASSQALPPETQYF
TRBV5-4,few,-,TRBJ2-5,13,TGTGCCAGCAGCTTAAAGGACCAAGAGACCCAGTACTTC,CASSLKDQETQYF
TRBV6-5,few,TRBD1,TRBJ2-5,14,TGTGCCAGCAGTTACCACAGGGGCGGAGAGACCCAGTACTTC,CASSYHRGGETQYF
TRBV24-1,-,-,TRBJ2-7,14,TGTGCCACCAGCAAAGGACGGAGCTCCTACGAGCAGTACTTC,CATSKGRSSYEQYF
TRBV20-1,many,TRBD2,TRBJ2-1,14,TGCAGTGCCCAGAGGGCGGGAGTGGGCAATGAGCAGTTCTTC,CSAQRAGVGNEQFF
TRBV25-1,-,-,TRBJ2-1,16,TGTGCCAGCAGTGATCATCGGGCCCCCTCCTACAATGAGCAGTTCTTC,CASSDHRAPSYNEQFF
TRBV18,many,-,TRBJ2-2,16,TGTGCCAGCTCACCACCGACGGGATTCGTTACCGGGGAGCTGTTTTTT,CASSPPTGFVTGELFF
TRBV7-3,few,TRBD2,TRBJ2-1,15,TGTGCCAGCAGTTCTATTAGCGGGACCTACAATGAGCAGTTCTTC,CASSSISGTYNEQFF
TRBV9,many,-,TRBJ1-1,16,TGTGCCAGCAGCGATAACTTGCGGGGGCTCAACACTGAAGCTTTCTTT,CASSDNLRGLNTEAFF
TRBV27,many,TRBD2,TRBJ2-1,18,TGTGCCAGCAGTCCCCTTTGGGCGACTAGCGGGAGGGAGGATGAGCAGTTCTTC,CASSPLWATSGREDEQFF
TRBV7-9,few,TRBD1,TRBJ1-1,18,TGTGCCAGCAGCTTAGGTTCAGGGACAGGGGGCATGAACACTGAAGCTTTCTTT,CASSLGSGTGGMNTEAFF
TRBV28,many,-,TRBJ2-7,15,TGTGCCAGCAGTTTTGCCAGGGTCCCTTCCTACGAGCAGTACTTC,CASSFARVPSYEQYF